Presented here are 10 T cell receptor beta chains from one specimen sequenced in a study of early T cells in non-severe SARS-CoV-2 infection. A single record per CDR3 protein comes from TCRdb applying MiXCR to the 5' RACE reads. The sample carries about 99,000 distinct CDR3 sequences, around a sixth recorded once. The sequencing sample was made of whole blood. The receptors here all came from an adult who was a healthcare worker with PCR-confirmed SARS-CoV-2 infection or an uninfected control (not recorded which).

This clonotype has ten or more counts. The V gene is TRBV28, the J gene TRBJ2-3; 10 nucleotides agree with TRBD2. CDR3 size: 15 residues. The ends lost 6 bases at V and 2 bases at J; junction bases unmatched: 5. Germline-derived CDR1 and CDR2 are MDHEN and SYDVKM. CDR3 nucleotides: TGTGCCAGCAGAACGACTAGCGGGTACACAGATACGCAGTATTTT. Protein product: CASRTTSGYTDTQYF.

This rearrangement joins TRBV28 to TRBJ1-5, with D possibly matching TRBD1 (5 bases). The CDR3 loop spans 17 amino acids. Germline CDR1 and CDR2: MDHEN and SYDVKM. The V end was cut by 9 bases, the J end by 9 bases, with 30 bases between. Here the CDR3 reads CASRGTDSGIPYRPQHF. In nucleotides, the CDR3 is TGTGCCAGTAGAGGGACGGATTCTGGGATTCCCTATCGGCCCCAGCATTTT.

At least ten counts were recorded for this clonotype. The chain links TRBV12-3 or TRBV12-4 to TRBJ2-2; 7 bases are a match to TRBD1. This CDR3 has 14 residues. The V and J ends lost 6 bases and 7 bases, in that order; junction bases with no gene match: 8. The CDR3 nucleotides are TGTGCCAGCAGGTTCACAGGGGTAGTCGGGGAGCTGTTTTTT. As protein: CASRFTGVVGELFF.

This rearrangement joins TRBV7-9 to TRBJ1-5, with 8 bases matching TRBD1. This CDR3 spans 13 amino acids. CDR1 SEHNR and CDR2 FQNEAQ come from the germline V gene (reference sequence). The J segment lost 4 bases and the V segment lost 5 bases, leaving 1 base of the junction unmatched. CDR3 residues: CASSRTGNQPQHF. The CDR3 DNA sequence: TGTGCCAGCAGCCGGACAGGGAATCAGCCCCAGCATTTT.

The rearrangement joins TRBV28 to TRBJ1-2; TRBD1 might be the D (5 bases). V dropped 3 bases and J dropped 3 bases, with 14 bases sitting between them. CDR1 is MDHEN, CDR2 SYDVKM, per germline. The CDR3 spans 15 residues. The CDR3 region has the DNA TGTGCCAGCAGTTTCCCAGGGCTTGGGGACTATGGCTACACCTTC. As protein: CASSFPGLGDYGYTF.

This clonotype was seen many times. J is TRBJ1-2 and V is TRBV3-1; D may be TRBD1 (6 bases). This CDR3 spans 16 amino acids. Germline CDR1 and CDR2: LGHDT and YNNKEL (reference sequence). V lost 4 bases, J lost 5 bases, and 20 bases lay in between. For the CDR3, the DNA is TGTGCCAGCAGCCGGACCGAACAGGGTAATGAATATGGCTACACCTTC. Translated, it gives CASSRTEQGNEYGYTF.

CDR3 region: CASSSDFPGDAEQYF. CDR3 DNA: TGTGCCAGCAGTTCCGACTTTCCAGGGGACGCCGAGCAGTACTTC. The genes are TRBV27 and TRBJ2-7; possible D gene TRBD1, 6 bases. Trimming took off 4 bases at V and 6 bases at J, with 19 bases between the two ends. Germline loops: CDR1 MNHEY, CDR2 SMNVEV (reference sequence). The CDR3 sequence is 15 residues long.

V usage is TRBV12-3 or TRBV12-4 and J usage is TRBJ2-2; 7 bases match TRBD2. V was pared by 3 bases and J by 1 base, with 2 bases of the junction left unmatched. The CDR3 length is 15 residues. CDR3 loop: CASSFWGGNTGELFF. The CDR3 nucleotides read TGTGCCAGCAGTTTCTGGGGGGGGAACACCGGGGAGCTGTTTTTT.

The chain links TRBV18 to TRBJ1-3; TRBD1 agrees at 9 bases. V was clipped by 4 bases and J by 0 bases; unmatched bases: 1. Germline CDR1 KGHSH, CDR2 LQKENI. CDR3 size: 15 residues. The CDR3 nucleotides are TGTGCCAGCTCACGGGACAGGGACTCTGGAAACACCATATATTTT. It codes for CASSRDRDSGNTIYF.

The rearrangement links TRBV28 to TRBJ2-1, with 7 bases matching TRBD2. Trimming removed 5 bases from V and 4 bases from J; junction bases left unmatched: 8. Per the germline V gene, CDR1 is MDHEN and CDR2 is SYDVKM. The CDR3 consists of 15 residues. The CDR3 DNA reads TGTGCCAGCAGTCCAACTAGCGCAATATACAATGAGCAGTTCTTC. This sequence encodes CASSPTSAIYNEQFF. Looking up the rest from reference TRBV28 and TRBJ2-1 gives the full variable domain: DVKVTQSSRYLVKRTGEKVFLECVQDMDHENMFWYRQDPGLGLRLIYFSYDVKMKEKGDIPEGYSVSREKKERFSLILESASTNQTSMYLCASSPTSAIYNEQFFGPGTRLTVL.